These 20 T cell receptor beta chains originate from one sample sequenced in a study of blood T cell repertoires in COVID-19. The data were produced by immunoSEQ multiplex PCR, yet TCRdb's version contains in-frame clones alone and is incomplete. The sample includes about 270,000 clones, more than 85% of them seen just once. What was sequenced was PBMCs or T cells enriched from blood (not recorded which). These receptors all stem from a man aged 40-49 years who had been exposed to COVID-19.

Of note for this clone: This specimen includes other DNA sequences encoding the same CDR3. The chain couples TRBV7-3 to TRBJ1-1; tentatively, D is TRBD1 (5 bases). CDR3 length: 13 amino acids. Germline loops: CDR1 SGHTA, CDR2 FQGTGA. The V end lost 5 bases, the J end lost 2 bases, and 9 bases lay between the germline ends. In nucleotides, the CDR3 is TGTGCCAGCAGCCCGGGGGGTAACACTGAAGCTTTCTTT. It codes for CASSPGGNTEAFF.

This chain connects TRBV12-5 to TRBJ1-4; D gene unclear. The germline V gene encodes CDR1 LGHNT and CDR2 FRNRAP. Trimming shortened V by 7 bases and J by 4 bases, and 10 bases separated the two germline ends. The CDR3 loop spans 13 amino acids. CDR3 sequence: CASAPRGNEKLFF. The CDR3 DNA follows: TGTGCTAGTGCCCCCCGAGGTAATGAAAAACTGTTTTTT.

The chain uses TRBV11-2 and TRBJ1-1; D unresolved. The CDR3 runs to 12 residues. Germline V gene sequence: CDR1 SGHAT, CDR2 FQNNGV. Deletions cut 1 base from V and 7 bases from J, with 7 bases between. CDR3 sequence: CASSLGQDEAFF. The CDR3 nucleotides are TGTGCCAGCAGCTTAGGCCAGGATGAAGCTTTCTTT.

The chain links TRBV9 to TRBJ2-1; a weak D match, TRBD1 (6 bases). From germline, CDR1 is SGDLS and CDR2 YYNGEE. Trimming pared 4 bases from V and 5 bases from J, leaving 16 bases between. The CDR3 is made up of 15 amino acids. The CDR3 reads CASSLQGRSNNEQFF. The CDR3 nucleotides read TGTGCCAGCAGCTTGCAGGGGCGTTCAAACAATGAGCAGTTCTTC. Based on the CDR3 plus reference TRBV9 and TRBJ2-1, the full variable domain is DSGVTQTPKHLITATGQRVTLRCSPRSGDLSVYWYQQSLDQGLQFLIQYYNGEERAKGNILERFSAQQFPDLHSELNLSSLELGDSALYFCASSLQGRSNNEQFFGPGTRLTVL.

The gene calls are TRBV6-5 and TRBJ2-7; D may be TRBD1 (5 bases). V gave up 7 bases and J gave up 3 bases, with 13 bases separating them. The CDR3 consists of 13 residues. Germline lookup yields CDR1 MNHEY and CDR2 SVGAGI. DNA for the CDR3: TGTGCCAGCAACCGACAGAACTTCTACGAGCAGTACTTC. Amino acid sequence: CASNRQNFYEQYF.

The V and J genes are TRBV28 and TRBJ2-2; TRBD1 aligns across 7 bases. The CDR3 sequence is 13 residues long. Per germline, CDR1 MDHEN and CDR2 SYDVKM. Trimming took 1 base from V and 7 from J; bases not matched to a gene: 0. The chain's CDR3 is CASSLYRGGELFF. The CDR3 DNA sequence: TGTGCCAGCAGTTTATACAGGGGCGGGGAGCTGTTTTTT.

This chain joins TRBV5-1 and TRBJ2-1, with TRBD1 matching over 7 bases. Germline values: CDR1 SGHRS, CDR2 YFSETQ. The CDR3 covers 14 residues. With V trimmed by 4 bases and J by 7 bases, 8 bases remained unmatched. The CDR3 DNA reads TGCGCCAGCAGCCACTCAGGGGGATCTAATGAGCAGTTCTTC. As protein: CASSHSGGSNEQFF.

The chain recombines TRBV5-1 with TRBJ1-2; TRBD1 is a possible D gene (5 bases). The V gene lost 4 bases and the J gene lost 2 bases, with 9 bases spanning the gap. This CDR3 has 13 residues. From germline, CDR1 is SGHRS and CDR2 YFSETQ. CDR3 residues: CASSQGENYGYTF. The CDR3, as DNA: TGCGCCAGCAGCCAAGGGGAAAACTATGGCTACACCTTC.

A few counts support this clone. The genes are TRBV5-1 and TRBJ2-3; no reliable D call. Per the germline V gene, CDR1 is SGHRS and CDR2 is YFSETQ. V gave up 2 bases and J gave up 5 bases, with 12 bases separating them. This CDR3 region has 14 residues. As DNA, the CDR3 is TGCGCCAGCAGCTTCGCACAAGTGAAAGATACGCAGTATTTT. Its protein is CASSFAQVKDTQYF.

This clone showed up just once. CDR3: CATAGGGPGDTQYF. DNA of the CDR3: TGTGCCACTGCGGGGGGCGGGCCTGGAGATACGCAGTATTTT. The gene calls are TRBV11-1 and TRBJ2-3, with 8 bases matching TRBD2. CDR3 length: 14 amino acids. Germline CDR1 SGHAT, CDR2 FQDESV (reference sequence). V was pared by 10 bases and J by 5 bases, with 11 bases of the junction left unmatched.

The V gene is TRBV4-2, the J gene TRBJ1-6; TRBD1 is a possible D gene (6 bases). Per germline, CDR1 LGHNA and CDR2 YNFKEQ. V was trimmed by 0 bases and J by 5 bases, leaving 14 bases between them. The CDR3 consists of 17 residues. The CDR3 loop reads CASSQEGRGAHNSPLHF. The CDR3 DNA follows: TGTGCCAGCAGCCAAGAGGGACGGGGGGCCCATAATTCACCCCTCCACTTT.

This clone was picked up one time. The V call is TRBV5-1, the J call TRBJ1-1; TRBD1 is a possible D gene (5 bases). Germline lookup yields CDR1 SGHRS and CDR2 YFSETQ. This CDR3 contains 15 residues. V lost 1 base to trimming and J lost 2 bases, with 12 bases between them. This CDR3 reads CASSLTDTSNTEAFF. The CDR3 DNA follows: TGCGCCAGCAGCTTGACGGACACAAGTAACACTGAAGCTTTCTTT.

This chain links TRBV28 with TRBJ1-1; no firm D call. The V and J ends lost 6 bases and 3 bases respectively, with 11 bases between them. In germline, CDR1 is MDHEN, CDR2 SYDVKM. The CDR3 length is 13 residues. The CDR3 reads CASRLYAHTEAFF. In nucleotides, the CDR3 is TGTGCCAGCAGGTTGTACGCGCACACTGAAGCTTTCTTT. The complete variable domain, with remaining parts taken from reference TRBV28 and TRBJ1-1, reads DVKVTQSSRYLVKRTGEKVFLECVQDMDHENMFWYRQDPGLGLRLIYFSYDVKMKEKGDIPEGYSVSREKKERFSLILESASTNQTSMYLCASRLYAHTEAFFGQGTRLTVV.

The chain joins TRBV5-1 to TRBJ1-1; no reliable D call. The CDR3 totals 14 residues. Per germline, CDR1 SGHRS and CDR2 YFSETQ. The V end was cut by 4 bases, the J end by 3 bases, with 13 bases between. The CDR3 DNA follows: TGCGCCAGCAGCCCTGAGGCCCTCTACACTGAAGCTTTCTTT. As protein: CASSPEALYTEAFF. Looking up the rest from reference TRBV5-1 and TRBJ1-1 gives the full variable domain: KAGVTQTPRYLIKTRGQQVTLSCSPISGHRSVSWYQQTPGQGLQFLFEYFSETQRNKGNFPGRFSGRQFSNSRSEMNVSTLELGDSALYLCASSPEALYTEAFFGQGTRLTVV.

The chain employs TRBV28 and TRBJ2-2; D is ambiguous. CDR1 is MDHEN and CDR2 is SYDVKM in the germline V gene. V shed 8 bases and J shed 7 bases, with 20 bases lying between them. CDR3 length equals 15 residues. The CDR3 region is CASGLTLITIGELFF. CDR3 nucleotides: TGTGCCAGCGGGTTGACTCTGATTACGATCGGGGAGCTGTTTTTT.

The rearrangement joins TRBV5-1 to TRBJ2-1; TRBD2 aligns across 13 bases. CDR1 and CDR2 from the germline V gene are SGHRS and YFSETQ. The CDR3 contains 15 residues. The V and J ends lost 5 bases and 6 bases, in that order; junction bases with no gene match: 5. Written as DNA, the CDR3 is TGCGCCAGCAGAATTACTAGCGGGAGGGCCAATGAGCAGTTCTTC. Amino acids: CASRITSGRANEQFF.

The CDR3 coding sequence is TGTGCCAGCAGGGTGGGACAGTACTACGAGCAGTACTTC. Residues: CASRVGQYYEQYF. The chain uses TRBV21-1 and TRBJ2-7; TRBD1, as called in the table, went unchecked against the DNA. TRBV21-1 constitutes a pseudogene. The CDR3 is 13 amino acids.

This clone was counted a single time. V usage is TRBV11-3 and J usage is TRBJ2-1, with D unresolved. Trimming took off 8 bases at V and 0 bases at J, with 11 bases between the two ends. This CDR3 is built from 14 residues. Germline V CDR1 and CDR2: SGHNT, YENEEA. CDR3 in amino acids: CASSLISSYNEQFF. CDR3 nucleotides: TGTGCCAGCTCCCTTATATCCTCCTACAATGAGCAGTTCTTC.

V and J are TRBV29-1 and TRBJ2-1; 11 positions match TRBD2. The CDR3 is 14 amino acids. The germline V gene encodes CDR1 SQVTM and CDR2 ANQGSEA. V was clipped by 8 bases and J by 6 bases; unmatched bases: 9. The chain's CDR3 is CSSRGLAGGNEQFF. CDR3 sequence (DNA): TGCAGCTCCCGGGGGCTAGCGGGAGGCAATGAGCAGTTCTTC.

The V and J genes are TRBV7-3 and TRBJ1-1; 8 bases map to TRBD1. The length of the CDR3 is 14 residues. Looked up from germline, CDR1 is SGHTA and CDR2 is FQGTGA. After removal of 5 bases from V and 6 bases from J, the junction contained 8 bases not matched to a gene. CDR3 bases: TGTGCCAGCAGCCTATCAGGGGGCGGCGCTGAAGCTTTCTTT. It is translated as CASSLSGGGAEAFF.